This paragraph reports one T cell receptor beta chain. The protocol was immunoSEQ multiplex PCR, while the TCRdb copy is restricted to in-frame clones and leaves out a portion. This table holds about 83,000 clones, roughly nine tenths found once. This sample stems from a study of control samples from healthy donors and cancer patients. This CDR3 contains 14 residues. Germline-derived CDR1 and CDR2 are LGHDT and YNNKEL (reference sequence). Trimming took off 1 base at V and 1 base at J, with 7 bases between the two ends. The sequence derives from a man in his fifties or sixties in good health. What was sequenced was blood. The chain joins TRBV3-1 (or the pseudogene TRBV3-2) to TRBJ1-1, with D uncertain. The CDR3 loop is CASSQALRNTEAFF. CDR3 nucleotides: TGTGCCAGCAGCCAAGCCCTCAGGAACACTGAAGCTTTCTTT.